This TCR beta chain was profiled in a study of OX40 agonist ivuxolimab in advanced cancers. Background on the whole study: Ivuxolimab was an agonistic, fully human IgG2 monoclonal antibody directed against OX40 (CD134), a costimulatory receptor. Intravenous ivuxolimab was administered to patients every 2 weeks at six dose levels: 0.01, 0.1, 0.3, 1.5, 3 and 10 mg/kg. Among the roughly 52 dose-escalation patients, roughly 20 had hepatocellular carcinoma, about 15 melanoma, 9 renal cell carcinoma and 9 head and neck cancer. In the dose-escalation cohort, roughly 80% of patients were male, and the mean age was approximately 60 years, with a range of about 23 to 80. Patients were allowed to have had prior anti-PD-1, anti-PD-L1 or anti-CTLA-4 therapy, and approximately 40% of the dose-escalation patients had been treated with checkpoint inhibitors. Partial responses were achieved by three dose-escalation patients, of whom one had hepatocellular carcinoma and two had cutaneous melanoma. Peripheral TCRbeta sequencing was intended to test whether TCR sequence diversity was altered and clonal T-cell expansion was caused by ivuxolimab. The paper describes the monotherapy dose-escalation part (N = 52 patients) of the phase I trial of ivuxolimab. The full study reports these points: In the 0.1-3.0 mg/kg groups, partial responders had among the lowest normalized peripheral clonal expansion, particularly in CD8+ T cells. After ivuxolimab, expanded clones were on average more numerous among CD8+ T cells than among CD4+ T cells. At doses of 0.1 to 3.0 mg/kg, clonal expansion of both CD4+ and CD8+ blood T cells was observed from baseline to week 6. Low levels of normalized T-cell clonal expansion were also seen in some patients who did not respond. The antigen specificity of the clonally expanded peripheral T cells was not determined.

The trial excluded patients who had a history of autoimmune disease or who were on systemic immunosuppression. Peripheral blood for TCR sequencing was collected from all dose cohorts at baseline, on cycle 4 day 1, and on cycle 7 day 1. Samples were obtained from an open-label, multicenter, first-in-human phase I dose-escalation trial of ivuxolimab. Adults with locally advanced or metastatic melanoma, renal cell carcinoma, hepatocellular carcinoma or head and neck squamous cell carcinoma were enrolled in the trial. CD4+ and CD8+ T cells were sorted separately from peripheral blood before TCR sequencing. For sequencing of the TCRbeta CDR3 region, genomic DNA was extracted from the sorted cells. TCRbeta CDR3 regions were sequenced using the immunoSEQ Assay. Entries here come from immuneACCESS through TCRdb and include only in-frame sequences with V and J called. Some clones fail to appear in such tables; in the studies checked, an unresolved V gene covers under half of the shortfall, and the cause of the remainder is unknown. In this sample the table shows 42,000 or so clones, roughly 86% of which occur a single time. The ten largest clones capture about 15% of the sample.

This clone was counted a few times. No antigen is known for it. No quality values exist for individual bases; no much larger clone is one base distant. The CDR3 numbers 15 residues from cysteine through valine. Left in the record is the CDR3 DNA by itself, 45 bases read in frame from the first base. Sequencing used CD4+ or CD8+ T cells sorted from blood, obtained in a trial of the OX40 agonist ivuxolimab. This sequence was found in an adult with an advanced solid tumor such as melanoma, head and neck, liver or kidney cancer. This receptor chain uses TRBV21-1 and TRBJ2-7; TRBD2 is the table's D call, not checked against the DNA. TRBV21-1 constitutes a pseudogene. The CDR3 here reads CASQYCSRSIVGRDV. The DNA sequence is as follows: TGTGCCAGCCAGTATTGCAGTCGATCGATCGTCGGGAGAGACGTC.